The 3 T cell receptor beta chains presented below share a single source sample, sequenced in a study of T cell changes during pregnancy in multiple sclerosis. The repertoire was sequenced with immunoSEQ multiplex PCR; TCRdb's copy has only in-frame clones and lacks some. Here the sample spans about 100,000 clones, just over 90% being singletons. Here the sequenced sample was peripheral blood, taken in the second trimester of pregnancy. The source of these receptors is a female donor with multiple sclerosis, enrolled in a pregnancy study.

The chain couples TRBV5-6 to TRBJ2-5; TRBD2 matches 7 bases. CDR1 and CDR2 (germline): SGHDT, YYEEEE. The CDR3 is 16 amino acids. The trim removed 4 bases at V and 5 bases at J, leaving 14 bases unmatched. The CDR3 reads CASSTPAGGGRETQYF. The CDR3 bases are TGTGCCAGCAGCACACCCGCTGGGGGAGGGAGGGAGACCCAGTACTTC.

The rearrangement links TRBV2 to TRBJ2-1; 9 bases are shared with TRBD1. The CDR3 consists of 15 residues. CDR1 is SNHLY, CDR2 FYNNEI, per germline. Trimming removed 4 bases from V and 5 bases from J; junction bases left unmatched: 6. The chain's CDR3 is CASSAGTGIHNEQFF. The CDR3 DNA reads TGTGCCAGCAGTGCAGGGACAGGGATACACAATGAGCAGTTCTTC.

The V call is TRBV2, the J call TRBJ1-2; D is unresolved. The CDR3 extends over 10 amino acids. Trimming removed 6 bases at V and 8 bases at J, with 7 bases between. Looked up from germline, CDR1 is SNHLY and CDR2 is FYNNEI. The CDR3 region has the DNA TGTGCCAGCAGGGGGAGCGGCTACACCTTC. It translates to CASRGSGYTF. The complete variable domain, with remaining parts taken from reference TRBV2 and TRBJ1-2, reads EPEVTQTPSHQVTQMGQEVILRCVPISNHLYFYWYRQILGQKVEFLVSFYNNEISEKSEIFDDQFSVERPDGSNFTLKIRSTKLEDSAMYFCASRGSGYTFGSGTRLTVV.